Listed here are 11 T cell receptor beta chains from one sample, sequenced in a study of T cell responses to AZD1222 COVID-19 vaccine. TCRdb's copy holds only in-frame clones and misses some; the assay was immunoSEQ multiplex PCR. The repertoire holds 120,000 to 150,000 clones, with approximately 88% as singletons. The sample here was peripheral blood, taken 28 days after the second dose of the MenACWY control vaccine. The receptors stem from an adult who received the MenACWY meningococcal vaccine as a control.

The genes are TRBV9 and TRBJ2-3, with a weak D call TRBD2 (6 bases). V shed 3 bases and J shed 4 bases, with 12 bases lying between them. From germline, CDR1 is SGDLS and CDR2 YYNGEE. The CDR3 has 14 residues. CDR3: CASSGAPGADTQYF. DNA of the CDR3: TGTGCCAGCAGCGGAGCCCCGGGGGCAGATACGCAGTATTTT.

This clone was seen a single time. V gene TRBV7-9 combines with J gene TRBJ1-2, with D perhaps TRBD1 (6 bases). The V gene's germline CDR1 is SEHNR and CDR2 FQNEAQ (reference sequence). The V and J ends lost 2 bases and 0 bases respectively, with 13 bases between them. The CDR3 is made up of 16 amino acids. CDR3 bases: TGTGCCAGCAGCTTAACAGGGTCGACTACTAACTATGGCTACACCTTC. Protein sequence: CASSLTGSTTNYGYTF.

V gene TRBV24-1 combines with J gene TRBJ2-3, with D unclear. The CDR3 totals 15 residues. Germline values: CDR1 KGHDR, CDR2 SFDVKD. Deletions cut 1 base from V and 0 bases from J, with 7 bases between. In nucleotides, the CDR3 is TGTGCCACCAGTGATTTAGTCGACAGCACAGATACGCAGTATTTT. Amino acid sequence: CATSDLVDSTDTQYF.

The V and J genes are TRBV24-1 and TRBJ2-3; 8 bases line up with TRBD1. V dropped 1 base and J dropped 3; count of bases not matched to a gene: 5. The V gene's germline CDR1 is KGHDR and CDR2 SFDVKD. The CDR3 consists of 16 residues. CDR3 nucleotide sequence: TGTGCCACCAGTGATTTCCAATGGGACAGGACAGATACGCAGTATTTT. It translates to CATSDFQWDRTDTQYF.

The rearrangement links TRBV4-3 to TRBJ2-7; D unclear. The ends were cut back, 1 base at V and 3 bases at J, with 10 bases in the middle. The CDR3 is 14 residues long. The germline V gene encodes CDR1 LGHNA and CDR2 YSLEER. The CDR3 coding sequence is TGCGCCAGCAGCCAAGGAACAGACGGCTACGAGCAGTACTTC. Translating it yields CASSQGTDGYEQYF.

This sequence joins TRBV4-3 and TRBJ1-4; 10 positions match TRBD1. The trim removed 1 base at V and 7 bases at J, leaving 3 bases unmatched. The CDR3 spans 15 residues. Germline V gives CDR1 LGHNA, CDR2 YSLEER. The CDR3 DNA is TGCGCCAGCAGCCAAGGGACAGGGGGGTTTGAAAAACTGTTTTTT. Residues: CASSQGTGGFEKLFF.

This sequence joins TRBV5-6 and TRBJ2-5; D remains ambiguous. The CDR3 loop spans 14 amino acids. CDR1 and CDR2 from the germline V gene are SGHDT and YYEEEE. V gave up 1 base and J gave up 2 bases, with 9 bases separating them. Here the CDR3 reads CASSLTGRQETQYF. CDR3 nucleotides: TGTGCCAGCAGCTTGACGGGCCGACAAGAGACCCAGTACTTC.

The chain couples TRBV6-2 or TRBV6-3 to TRBJ2-7; 8 nucleotides match TRBD1. The CDR3 contains 16 residues. Trimming cost V 2 bases and J 2 bases; bases outside gene matches: 8. Germline CDR1 is MNHEY and CDR2 is SVGEGT. The CDR3 nucleotides are TGTGCCAGCAGTTACGGTCCGGGACAGGACGCCTACGAGCAGTACTTC. It is translated as CASSYGPGQDAYEQYF.

The gene calls are TRBV4-2 and TRBJ1-5; D might be TRBD1 (5 bases). CDR3 length: 15 residues. Germline V CDR1 and CDR2: LGHNA, YNFKEQ. The V gene lost 0 bases and the J gene lost 7 bases, with 13 bases spanning the gap. CDR3 bases: TGTGCCAGCAGCCAAGATCTGGGGACGGCGCAGCCCCAGCATTTT. It translates to CASSQDLGTAQPQHF.

The rearrangement uses TRBV27 and TRBJ1-1, with D maybe TRBD1 (6 bases). Germline assignment: CDR1 MNHEY and CDR2 SMNVEV (reference sequence). This CDR3 has 15 residues. V was pared by 5 bases and J by 3 bases, with 16 bases between. In DNA form, the CDR3 reads TGTGCCAGCAGTCCCAACAGGGTGGGGGACACTGAAGCTTTCTTT. As protein: CASSPNRVGDTEAFF.

V is TRBV18 and J is TRBJ1-1; the D is unclear. Germline V gives CDR1 KGHSH, CDR2 LQKENI. V dropped 4 bases and J dropped 1 base, with 7 bases sitting between them. The CDR3 spans 13 residues. The CDR3 reads CASSLQSNTEAFF. As DNA, the CDR3 is TGTGCCAGCTCACTCCAATCGAACACTGAAGCTTTCTTT.